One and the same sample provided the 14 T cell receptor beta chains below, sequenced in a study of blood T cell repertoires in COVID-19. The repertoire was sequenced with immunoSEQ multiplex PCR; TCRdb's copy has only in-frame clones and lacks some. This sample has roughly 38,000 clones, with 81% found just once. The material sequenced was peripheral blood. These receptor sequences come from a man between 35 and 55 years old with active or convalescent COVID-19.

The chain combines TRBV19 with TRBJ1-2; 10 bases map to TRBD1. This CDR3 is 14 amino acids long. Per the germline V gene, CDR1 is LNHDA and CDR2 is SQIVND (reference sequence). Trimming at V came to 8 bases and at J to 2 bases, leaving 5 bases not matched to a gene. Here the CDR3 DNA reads TGTGCCAGTTCCCCGGACAGGGGGAACTATGGCTACACCTTC. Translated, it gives CASSPDRGNYGYTF.

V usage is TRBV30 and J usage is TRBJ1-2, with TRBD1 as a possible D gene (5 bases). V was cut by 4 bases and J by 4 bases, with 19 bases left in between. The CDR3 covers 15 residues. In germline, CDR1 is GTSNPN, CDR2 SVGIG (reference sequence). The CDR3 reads CAWIGGFSGGYGYTF. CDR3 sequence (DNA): TGTGCCTGGATTGGGGGATTTTCGGGAGGCTATGGCTACACCTTC.

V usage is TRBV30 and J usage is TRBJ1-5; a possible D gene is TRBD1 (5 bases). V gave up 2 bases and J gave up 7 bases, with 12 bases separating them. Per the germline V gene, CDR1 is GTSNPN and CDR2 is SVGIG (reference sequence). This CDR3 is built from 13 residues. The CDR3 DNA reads TGTGCCTGGAGTCCAAAAGGGGCCCAGCCCCAGCATTTT. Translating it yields CAWSPKGAQPQHF.

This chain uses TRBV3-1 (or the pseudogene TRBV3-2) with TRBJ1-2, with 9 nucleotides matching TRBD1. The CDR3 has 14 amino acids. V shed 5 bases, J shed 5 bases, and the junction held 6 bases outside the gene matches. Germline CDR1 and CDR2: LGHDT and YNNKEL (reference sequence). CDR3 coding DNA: TGTGCCAGCAGCGAACAGGGACAGGGTTATGGCTACACCTTC. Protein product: CASSEQGQGYGYTF.

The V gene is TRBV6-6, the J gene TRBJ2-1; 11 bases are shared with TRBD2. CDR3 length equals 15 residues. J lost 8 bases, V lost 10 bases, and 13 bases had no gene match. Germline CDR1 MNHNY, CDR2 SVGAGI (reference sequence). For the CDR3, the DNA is TGTGCCACCCAGATAGCGGGAGGGAGTGCCGATGAGCAGTTCTTC. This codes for CATQIAGGSADEQFF.

CDR3 sequence (DNA): TGTGCCAGCAGCCTGGGACAGCCGAACACTGAAGCTTTCTTT. Its protein product is CASSLGQPNTEAFF. V usage is TRBV6-5 and J usage is TRBJ1-1; 7 bases line up with TRBD1. V gave up 6 bases and J gave up 1 base; unmatched junction bases: 5. Germline V gene sequence: CDR1 MNHEY, CDR2 SVGAGI. This CDR3 comprises 14 residues.

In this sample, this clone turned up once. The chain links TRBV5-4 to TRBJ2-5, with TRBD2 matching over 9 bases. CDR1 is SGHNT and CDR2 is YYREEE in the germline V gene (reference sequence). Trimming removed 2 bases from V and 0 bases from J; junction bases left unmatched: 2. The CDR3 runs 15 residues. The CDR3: CASSFPSGNQETQYF. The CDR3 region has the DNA TGTGCCAGCAGCTTTCCTAGCGGGAACCAAGAGACCCAGTACTTC.

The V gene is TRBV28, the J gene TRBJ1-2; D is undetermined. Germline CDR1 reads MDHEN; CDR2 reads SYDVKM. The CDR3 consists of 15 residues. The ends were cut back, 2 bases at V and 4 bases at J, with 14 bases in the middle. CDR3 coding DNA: TGTGCCAGCAGTTTACAGGCAGGTAGCGGCTATGGCTACACCTTC. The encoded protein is CASSLQAGSGYGYTF.

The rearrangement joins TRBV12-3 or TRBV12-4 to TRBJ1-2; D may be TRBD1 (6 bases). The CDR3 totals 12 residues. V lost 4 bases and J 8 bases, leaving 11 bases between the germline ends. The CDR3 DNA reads TGTGCCAGCAGTTCTGGGACAAGCGGCTACACCTTC. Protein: CASSSGTSGYTF.

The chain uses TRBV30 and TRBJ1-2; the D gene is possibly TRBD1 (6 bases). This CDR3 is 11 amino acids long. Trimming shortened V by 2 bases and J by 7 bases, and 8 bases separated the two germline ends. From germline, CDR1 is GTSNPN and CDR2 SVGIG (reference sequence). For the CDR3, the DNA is TGTGCCTGGAGTTTAGGGGGTGGCTACACCTTC. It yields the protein CAWSLGGGYTF.

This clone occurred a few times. The CDR3 reads CASGLVNPGSNSPLHF. The CDR3 DNA sequence: TGTGCTAGTGGTTTGGTAAACCCAGGGTCGAATTCACCCCTCCACTTT. This chain connects TRBV12-5 to TRBJ1-6; D might be TRBD1 (5 bases). V shed 0 bases and J shed 7 bases, with 13 bases lying between them. The CDR3 contains 16 residues. Germline loops: CDR1 LGHNT, CDR2 FRNRAP.

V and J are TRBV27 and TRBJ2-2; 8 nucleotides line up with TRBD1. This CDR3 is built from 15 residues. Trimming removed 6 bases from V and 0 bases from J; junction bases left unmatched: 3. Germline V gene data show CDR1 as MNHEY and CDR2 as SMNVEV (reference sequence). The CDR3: CASSLDRANTGELFF. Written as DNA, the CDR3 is TGTGCCAGCAGCCTGGACAGGGCGAACACCGGGGAGCTGTTTTTT.

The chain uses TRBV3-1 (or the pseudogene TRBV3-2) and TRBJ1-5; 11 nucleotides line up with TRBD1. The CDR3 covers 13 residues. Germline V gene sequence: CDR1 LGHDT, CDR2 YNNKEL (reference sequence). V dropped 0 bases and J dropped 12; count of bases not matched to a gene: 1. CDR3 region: CASSQEGTGGQHF. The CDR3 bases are TGTGCCAGCAGCCAAGAGGGGACAGGGGGCCAGCATTTT.

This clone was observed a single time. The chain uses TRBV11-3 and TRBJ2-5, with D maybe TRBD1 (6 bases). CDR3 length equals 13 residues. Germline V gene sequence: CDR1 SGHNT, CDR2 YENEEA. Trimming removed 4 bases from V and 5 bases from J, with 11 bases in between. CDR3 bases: TGTGCCAGCAGCTCGACAGGTAGCGAGACCCAGTACTTC. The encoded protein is CASSSTGSETQYF.